The sequence of this T cell receptor (beta chain) was determined in a study of T cells in localized non-small cell lung cancer. Produced via immunoSEQ multiplex PCR; TCRdb's table is partial and in-frame only. The data hold about 28,000 clones, with more than 65% observed a single time. Germline V CDR1 and CDR2: SGHNT, YYREEE (reference sequence). The V and J ends lost 4 bases and 1 base respectively, with 11 bases between them. This CDR3 region has 14 residues. The sequence derives from a man aged 35 to 69 with stage III lung adenocarcinoma. The rearrangement joins TRBV5-4 to TRBJ1-2; TRBD1 might be the D (6 bases). The specimen was peripheral blood mononuclear cells, collected before any cancer treatment. The CDR3 DNA is TGTGCCAGCAGCCCGACAGGATATAACTATGGCTACACCTTC. Translation gives CASSPTGYNYGYTF.